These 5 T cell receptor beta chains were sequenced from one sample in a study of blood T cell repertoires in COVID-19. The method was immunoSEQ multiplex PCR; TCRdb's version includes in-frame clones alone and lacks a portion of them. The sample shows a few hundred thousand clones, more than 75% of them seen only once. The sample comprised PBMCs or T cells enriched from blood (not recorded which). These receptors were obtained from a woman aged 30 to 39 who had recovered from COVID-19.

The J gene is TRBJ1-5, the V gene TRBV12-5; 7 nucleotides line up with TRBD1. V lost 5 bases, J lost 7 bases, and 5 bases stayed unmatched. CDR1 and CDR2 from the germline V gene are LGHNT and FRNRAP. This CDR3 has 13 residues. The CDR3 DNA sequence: TGTGCTAGTGGTACGGAACAGGGGCAGCCCCAGCATTTT. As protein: CASGTEQGQPQHF.

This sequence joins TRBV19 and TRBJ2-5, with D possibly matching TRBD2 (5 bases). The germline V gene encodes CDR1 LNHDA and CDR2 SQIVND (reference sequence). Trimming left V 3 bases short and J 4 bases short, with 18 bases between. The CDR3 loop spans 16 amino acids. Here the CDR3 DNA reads TGTGCCAGTAGTATGTCTTTGCCGTCGGGGTCAGAGACCCAGTACTTC. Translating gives CASSMSLPSGSETQYF.

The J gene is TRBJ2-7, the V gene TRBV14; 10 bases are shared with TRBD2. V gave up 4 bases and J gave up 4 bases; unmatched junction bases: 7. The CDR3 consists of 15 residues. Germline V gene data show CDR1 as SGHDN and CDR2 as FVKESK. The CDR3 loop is CASSPLIAGGYEQYF. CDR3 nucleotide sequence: TGTGCCAGCAGCCCCCTTATAGCGGGGGGATACGAGCAGTACTTC.

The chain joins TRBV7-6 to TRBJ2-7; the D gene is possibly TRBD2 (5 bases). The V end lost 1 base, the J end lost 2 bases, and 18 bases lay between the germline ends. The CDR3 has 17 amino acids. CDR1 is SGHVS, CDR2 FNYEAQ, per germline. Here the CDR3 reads CASSLVSSVGVAYEQYF. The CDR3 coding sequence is TGTGCCAGCAGCTTAGTGTCGTCGGTCGGGGTAGCCTACGAGCAGTACTTC.

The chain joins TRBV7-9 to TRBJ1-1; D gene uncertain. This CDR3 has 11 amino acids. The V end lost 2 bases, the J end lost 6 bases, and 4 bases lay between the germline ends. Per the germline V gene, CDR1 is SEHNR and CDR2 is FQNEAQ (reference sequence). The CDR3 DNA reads TGTGCCAGCAGCTTATTCTCTGAAGCTTTCTTT. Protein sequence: CASSLFSEAFF.